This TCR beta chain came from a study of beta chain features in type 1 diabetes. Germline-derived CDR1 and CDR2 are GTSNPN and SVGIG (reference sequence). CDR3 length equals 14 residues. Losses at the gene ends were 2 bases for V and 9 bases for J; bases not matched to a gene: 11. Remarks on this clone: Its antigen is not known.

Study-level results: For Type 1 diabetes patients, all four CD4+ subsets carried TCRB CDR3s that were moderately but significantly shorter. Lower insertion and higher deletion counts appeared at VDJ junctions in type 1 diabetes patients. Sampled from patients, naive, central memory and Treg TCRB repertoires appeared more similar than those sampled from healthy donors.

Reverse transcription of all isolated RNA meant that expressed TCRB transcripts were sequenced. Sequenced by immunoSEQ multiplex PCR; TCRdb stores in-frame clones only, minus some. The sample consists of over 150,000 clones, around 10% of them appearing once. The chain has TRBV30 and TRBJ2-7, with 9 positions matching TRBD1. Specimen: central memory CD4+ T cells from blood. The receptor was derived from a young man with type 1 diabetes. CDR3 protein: CAWSRWDRELAQYF. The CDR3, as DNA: TGTGCCTGGAGTCGTTGGGACAGGGAATTAGCGCAGTACTTC.